These 2 T cell receptor beta chains share one sample of origin, sequenced in a study of cytomegalovirus exposure and HLA in healthy donors. PCR employed 60 Vbeta and 13 Jbeta primers. The protocol was immunoSEQ multiplex PCR, while the TCRdb copy is restricted to in-frame clones and leaves out a portion. The sample includes about 110,000 clones, approximately 70% of them seen just once. Sequenced sample: PBMCs. The receptors stem from a man aged 40-50 years in good health and CMV-seropositive.

This clone was observed once. The chain recombines TRBV19 with TRBJ2-5; TRBD1 matches at 8 bases. With 5 bases clipped from V and 4 bases from J, the junction kept 6 bases outside the gene matches. Germline loops: CDR1 LNHDA, CDR2 SQIVND (reference sequence). This CDR3 has 14 amino acids. CDR3 loop: CASSLRTGSETQYF. CDR3 DNA: TGTGCCAGTAGTCTCAGGACAGGGTCAGAGACCCAGTACTTC.

A few counts support this clone. The J gene is TRBJ2-7, the V gene TRBV29-1; the D gene is possibly TRBD2 (6 bases). The CDR3 length is 11 residues. Germline V gene data show CDR1 as SQVTM and CDR2 as ANQGSEA. Trimming removed 7 bases from V and 6 bases from J, with 13 bases in between. CDR3 coding DNA: TGCAGCGCTACTCGGGGGTTCGAGCAGTACTTC. Its protein product is CSATRGFEQYF.